The 27 T cell receptor beta chains below come from one sample, sequenced in a study of cytomegalovirus exposure and HLA in healthy donors. The PCR was carried out with 60 Vbeta primers and 13 Jbeta primers. Assay: immunoSEQ multiplex PCR; the TCRdb copy retains only in-frame clones and omits some. This table holds under 200,000 clones, around 77% found once. Sequenced material: PBMCs. The source of these receptors is a woman younger than 45 in good health and CMV-seropositive.

This clone was found once. The genes are TRBV19 and TRBJ1-2; 9 bases agree with TRBD1. The germline gives CDR1 LNHDA, CDR2 SQIVND (reference sequence). V was clipped by 7 bases and J by 8 bases; unmatched bases: 11. This CDR3 spans 14 amino acids. DNA of the CDR3: TGTGCCAGTAATGCCGGGACAGGGATCAGGGGCTACACCTTC. Translation: CASNAGTGIRGYTF. Full variable domain (rest looked up from reference TRBV19 and TRBJ1-2): DGGITQSPKYLFRKEGQNVTLSCEQNLNHDAMYWYRQDPGQGLRLIYYSQIVNDFQKGDIAEGYSVSREKKESFPLTVTSAQKNPTAFYLCASNAGTGIRGYTFGSGTRLTVV.

The V and J genes are TRBV21-1 and TRBJ1-5; the D segment call TRBD1 is taken from the table without a DNA check. TRBV21-1 is a pseudogene locus. The CDR3 loop spans 13 amino acids. DNA for the CDR3: TGTGCCAGCAGCAAAGAGGGCAGGGAAAGTTGGCATTTT. This gives the protein CASSKEGRESWHF.

This clone was counted only a few times. V and J are TRBV5-1 and TRBJ2-5; TRBD1 might be the D (6 bases). Trimming took 4 bases from V and 5 from J, leaving 15 bases between them. Germline CDR1 is SGHRS and CDR2 is YFSETQ. This CDR3 has 14 residues. This CDR3 reads CASSQEQGSETQYF. CDR3 bases: TGCGCCAGCAGCCAGGAACAGGGTTCTGAGACCCAGTACTTC.

The CDR3 loop is CASSLMGPPYEQYF. CDR3 nucleotide sequence: TGTGCCAGCAGTTTGATGGGGCCCCCCTACGAGCAGTACTTC. V usage is TRBV27 and J usage is TRBJ2-7; D perhaps matches TRBD1 (5 bases). Trimming left V 3 bases short and J 2 bases short, with 11 bases between. The CDR3 runs to 14 residues. Germline lookup yields CDR1 MNHEY and CDR2 SMNVEV (reference sequence).

The sample holds one count of this clone. The chain employs TRBV5-1 and TRBJ1-2; D gene unclear. The CDR3 totals 15 residues. Trimming left V 6 bases short and J 1 base short, with 16 bases between. Germline lookup yields CDR1 SGHRS and CDR2 YFSETQ. The CDR3 loop reads CASTSPGGHNYGYTF. CDR3 coding DNA: TGCGCCAGCACCTCCCCCGGAGGGCATAACTATGGCTACACCTTC.

A single count supports this clone. V and J are TRBV5-1 and TRBJ2-7, with 8 bases fitting TRBD2. CDR3 length equals 16 residues. Germline values: CDR1 SGHRS, CDR2 YFSETQ. The ends lost 4 bases at V and 4 bases at J; junction bases unmatched: 13. In DNA, the CDR3 is TGCGCCAGCAGCAGACAAGGACTAGCAGGAGAGTACGAGCAGTACTTC. Translated: CASSRQGLAGEYEQYF. Full variable domain (remainder filled in from reference TRBV5-1 and TRBJ2-7): KAGVTQTPRYLIKTRGQQVTLSCSPISGHRSVSWYQQTPGQGLQFLFEYFSETQRNKGNFPGRFSGRQFSNSRSEMNVSTLELGDSALYLCASSRQGLAGEYEQYFGPGTRLTVT.

This sequence joins TRBV19 and TRBJ1-3; D gene ambiguous. The CDR3 spans 15 residues. Between the trimmed V and J ends, which lost 3 bases and 0 bases, there was a span of 9 bases. The germline CDR1 and CDR2 sequences are LNHDA and SQIVND (reference sequence). CDR3 amino acids: CASSIPGSSGNTIYF. CDR3 DNA sequence: TGTGCCAGTAGTATTCCGGGGAGCTCTGGAAACACCATATATTTT.

The chain recombines TRBV27 with TRBJ2-2; 12 bases match TRBD2. With 3 bases clipped from V and 6 bases from J, the junction kept 5 bases outside the gene matches. Per germline, CDR1 MNHEY and CDR2 SMNVEV (reference sequence). The CDR3 runs 16 residues. This CDR3 reads CASSFRTSGTAGELFF. The CDR3 nucleotides read TGTGCCAGCAGTTTCCGGACTAGCGGGACTGCCGGGGAGCTGTTTTTT.

The rearrangement joins TRBV5-1 to TRBJ2-5; 9 bases agree with TRBD2. This CDR3 is 16 amino acids long. J lost 7 bases, V lost 0 bases, and 10 bases had no gene match. Germline V gene lookup returns CDR1 SGHRS and CDR2 YFSETQ. DNA for the CDR3: TGCGCCAGCAGCTTGGTTACGGCTAGCGGGGCAGGGACCCAGTACTTC. Translated: CASSLVTASGAGTQYF.

This clone has only a few counts. This chain links TRBV10-2 with TRBJ1-2, with TRBD1 as a possible D gene (6 bases). The CDR3 totals 14 residues. Trimming cost V 2 bases and J 9 bases, with 16 bases left between them. Germline V gives CDR1 WSHSY, CDR2 SAAADI. CDR3: CASSERPVTGSYTF. The CDR3 DNA reads TGCGCCAGCAGTGAGCGCCCCGTCACAGGGAGCTACACCTTC.

V usage is TRBV7-2 and J usage is TRBJ1-2; 10 bases map to TRBD1. The V and J ends lost 5 bases and 7 bases, in that order; junction bases with no gene match: 7. Germline values: CDR1 SGHTA, CDR2 FQGNSA. The CDR3 covers 14 residues. The CDR3, as DNA: TGTGCCAGCAGCCCAGACAGGGGGCGAGGTGGCTACACCTTC. Translating it yields CASSPDRGRGGYTF.

This clone has more than one count but fewer than ten. V is TRBV19 and J is TRBJ1-2, with 8 bases lining up with TRBD1. The trim removed 3 bases at V and 3 bases at J, leaving 12 bases unmatched. Germline CDR1 LNHDA, CDR2 SQIVND (reference sequence). This CDR3 spans 17 amino acids. The chain's CDR3 is CASSITGQGAVYYGYTF. The CDR3 nucleotides are TGTGCCAGTAGTATTACCGGGCAGGGGGCGGTTTACTATGGCTACACCTTC.

The gene calls are TRBV28 and TRBJ2-6; 8 positions match TRBD1. CDR1 and CDR2 (germline): MDHEN, SYDVKM. This CDR3 is built from 17 residues. Losses at the gene ends were 3 bases for V and 7 bases for J; bases not matched to a gene: 11. The CDR3 region has the DNA TGTGCCAGCAGTTTCGACAGGGGCGGCATCGGCGCCAACGTCCTGACTTTC. This translates into CASSFDRGGIGANVLTF.

The J gene is TRBJ2-1, the V gene TRBV7-2; a weak D match, TRBD2 (6 bases). There are 14 residues in the CDR3. CDR1 SGHTA and CDR2 FQGNSA come from the germline V gene. V lost 0 bases to trimming and J lost 5 bases, with 8 bases between them. The CDR3 sequence is CASSLAGGDNEQFF. The CDR3 nucleotides are TGTGCCAGCAGCTTAGCGGGGGGAGACAATGAGCAGTTCTTC.

The chain combines TRBV4-1 with TRBJ2-7, with 8 bases lining up with TRBD2. Germline V gene data show CDR1 as MGHRA and CDR2 as YSYEKL. This CDR3 comprises 15 residues. The V and J ends lost 4 bases and 0 bases, in that order; junction bases with no gene match: 5. The chain's CDR3 is CASSRTLADSYEQYF. In nucleotides, the CDR3 is TGCGCCAGCAGCCGGACACTAGCGGACTCCTACGAGCAGTACTTC.

This clone occurred a few times. The chain is built from TRBV28 and TRBJ1-2; D possibly corresponds to TRBD1 (5 bases). Germline V gene lookup returns CDR1 MDHEN and CDR2 SYDVKM. The CDR3 is made up of 13 amino acids. V lost 4 bases to trimming and J lost 3 bases, with 9 bases between them. Here the CDR3 DNA reads TGTGCCAGCAGTTCCGGGGGACACTATGGCTACACCTTC. Translation: CASSSGGHYGYTF.

This clone appeared a single time. This chain connects TRBV28 to TRBJ2-3; the match to TRBD2 covers 11 bases. V shed 4 bases and J 0 bases; nucleotides not matched to a gene: 9. This CDR3 region has 18 residues. Germline lookup yields CDR1 MDHEN and CDR2 SYDVKM. This chain's CDR3 is CASSSILAGALSTDTQYF. The CDR3 DNA reads TGTGCCAGCAGTTCCATACTAGCGGGGGCCCTTAGCACAGATACGCAGTATTTT.

This clone appeared once. The V and J genes are TRBV30 and TRBJ1-5, with no clear D. Between the trimmed V and J ends, which lost 2 bases and 10 bases, there was a span of 18 bases. Germline V gene data show CDR1 as GTSNPN and CDR2 as SVGIG (reference sequence). The CDR3 runs 14 residues. The DNA of the CDR3 is TGTGCCTGGAGTCGTCCCCTTCTGGACTTACCCCAGCATTTT. Translation: CAWSRPLLDLPQHF.

This chain links TRBV28 with TRBJ2-5, with TRBD2 matching 12 bases. V shed 5 bases, J shed 4 bases, and the junction held 14 bases outside the gene matches. There are 18 residues in the CDR3. Germline V gene lookup returns CDR1 MDHEN and CDR2 SYDVKM. This CDR3 is CASSPSGLAGPGSETQYF. Here the CDR3 DNA reads TGTGCCAGCAGTCCCTCGGGACTAGCGGGCCCGGGCTCAGAGACCCAGTACTTC.

V gene TRBV5-1 combines with J gene TRBJ2-2; 7 bases align to TRBD1. This CDR3 has 16 residues. The germline gives CDR1 SGHRS, CDR2 YFSETQ. Trimming at V came to 0 bases and at J to 4 bases, leaving 6 bases not matched to a gene. The CDR3 nucleotides are TGCGCCAGCAGCTTGGGTGCGGACAGGTCCACCGGGGAGCTGTTTTTT. Translation: CASSLGADRSTGELFF.

The chain is built from TRBV21-1 and TRBJ2-5; the table's TRBD1 call for D was not verified on the DNA. TRBV21-1 is reported as a pseudogene. There are 17 residues in the CDR3. CDR3 in amino acids: CASSKSASKYSQETQYF. CDR3 nucleotide sequence: TGTGCCAGCAGCAAATCGGCATCCAAGTACAGCCAAGAGACCCAGTACTTC.

The chain uses TRBV19 and TRBJ2-7; tentatively, D is TRBD2 (6 bases). The V gene's germline CDR1 is LNHDA and CDR2 SQIVND (reference sequence). This CDR3 is 14 amino acids long. V was cut by 3 bases and J by 5 bases, with 14 bases left in between. CDR3 residues: CASSMGGEHDEQYF. The CDR3 bases are TGTGCCAGTAGTATGGGGGGAGAGCACGACGAGCAGTACTTC.

The rearrangement joins TRBV6-5 to TRBJ1-6, with a possible D match to TRBD1 (6 bases). Germline-derived CDR1 and CDR2 are MNHEY and SVGAGI. Deletions cut 2 bases from V and 9 bases from J, with 14 bases between. The CDR3 is 15 residues long. CDR3 coding DNA: TGTGCCAGCAGTTACCCATCGACAGGTTTTTCACCCCTCCACTTT. Translated: CASSYPSTGFSPLHF.

The chain recombines TRBV5-4 with TRBJ1-2, with TRBD1 matching 12 bases. The trim removed 3 bases at V and 7 bases at J, leaving 22 bases unmatched. Looked up from germline, CDR1 is SGHNT and CDR2 is YYREEE (reference sequence). This CDR3 has 20 residues. CDR3 bases: TGTGCCAGCAGCTCCCGACCAGGGACAGGGGGCCCTACGGGTCCCTCTGGCTACACCTTC. Its translation: CASSSRPGTGGPTGPSGYTF.

This chain uses TRBV13 with TRBJ2-2; 10 nucleotides match TRBD2. Germline lookup yields CDR1 PRHDT and CDR2 FYEKMQ (reference sequence). The CDR3 length is 16 residues. J was trimmed by 5 bases and V by 2 bases; bases with no gene match: 5. The CDR3 DNA sequence: TGTGCCAGCAGCTTACGGACTAGCGGTCGGACCGGGGAGCTGTTTTTT. Residues: CASSLRTSGRTGELFF.

This chain connects TRBV6-1 to TRBJ1-1; no reliable D call. V shed 10 bases and J shed 3 bases, with 15 bases lying between them. Germline V lookup: CDR1 MNHNS, CDR2 SASEGT. The CDR3 length is 13 residues. CDR3 coding DNA: TGTGCCACCCGTTTGGCAGCGCACACTGAAGCTTTCTTT. Translation gives CATRLAAHTEAFF.

The chain couples TRBV5-4 to TRBJ1-4; D possibly corresponds to TRBD1 (6 bases). Germline values: CDR1 SGHNT, CDR2 YYREEE (reference sequence). The CDR3 has 17 amino acids. V was shortened by 0 bases and J by 3 bases, with 15 bases between the two germline ends. The CDR3 here is CASSLGGGRGANEKLFF. CDR3 DNA: TGTGCCAGCAGCTTGGGCGGGGGGCGCGGAGCTAATGAAAAACTGTTTTTT.